This TCR beta chain was recorded in a study of regulatory T cells in long-lasting Graves disease. The overall study: Graves' patients, newly diagnosed, had taken antithyroid drugs under 3 months.

The CDR3 is 14 amino acids. The V gene end was trimmed by 4 bases and the J gene end by 6 bases; junction bases not matched to a gene: 6. Germline lookup yields CDR1 LNHNV and CDR2 YYDKDF (reference sequence). Sequencing libraries for TCR beta were prepared with iRepertoire HTBI primers and Arm-PCR of CDR3 regions. In TCRdb, the multiplex PCR reads were re-called with MiXCR into one record per CDR3 protein. Of 520,000 or so distinct CDR3 sequences listed, around 11% were seen once; the top ten hold about 8.9%. Study observations and caveats: Thyroid tissue went unexamined; only peripheral blood was analyzed.

Time point indicated: newly diagnosed GD, antithyroid drugs for less than 3 months. PBMCs were the source of the RNA used for TCR sequencing. This clonotype was counted at least ten times. Its antigen is undetermined. This same sample was also part of a study on T cells in Graves' hyperthyroidism and ophthalmopathy. This second report adds: A lack of ophthalmopathy progression within 18 months defined stable Graves' hyperthyroidism.

The sequence came from a woman aged 25 to 45 with Graves disease. The gene calls are TRBV15 and TRBJ2-3, with TRBD1 matching over 8 bases. The material was peripheral blood mononuclear cells (PBMCs), obtained at new diagnosis, from a patient treated with antithyroid drugs. CDR3 amino acids: CATSTRTGRDTQYF. The CDR3 DNA is TGTGCCACCAGCACCCGGACAGGGCGGGATACGCAGTATTTT.